The entry that follows covers one TCR beta chain sequence. The sample belongs to a study of T cells expressing NK-cell markers. Per germline, CDR1 SQVTM and CDR2 ANQGSEA. The CDR3 is 13 residues long. TCRdb derives one entry per CDR3 protein from the 5' RACE reads, leaving out DNA. This sample's table has around 470,000 distinct CDR3 sequences. Sequenced material: blood T cells: a sorted CD56 or NKG2C T cell subset, CD4+ or CD8+ T cells, or bulk PBMC T cells (not recorded which). The chain combines TRBV29-1 with TRBJ2-3; the TRBD1 assignment by TCRdb is unverifiable without DNA. This TCR derives from a woman in her fifties or sixties in good health. The CDR3 region is CSVETDRVDTQYF.